A selection of T cell receptor beta chains follows, all from one sample in a study of radiation and T cells in renal cell carcinoma. TCRdb's table, derived via immunoSEQ multiplex PCR, lists solely in-frame clones and lacks some. The sample consists of about 140,000 clones, less than 90% of them appearing once. Sequenced material: blood, taken from a patient whose treatment included radiotherapy and nephrectomy. These receptor sequences come from a woman aged 45-65 years with renal cell carcinoma. CDR3s leave out the opening cysteine and the closing phenylalanine or tryptophan. The D gene is left open where the match is weak. Some rows have no size entry. The others give once, few or many, or a class for an expanded clone.

-,TRBV28,TRBJ2-2,-,ASTLGGGTGELF
-,TRBV5-6,TRBJ1-1,-,ASSPQINTEAF
-,TRBV5-1,TRBJ2-2,TRBD1,ASSLGQGASTGELF
-,TRBV9,TRBJ2-4,TRBD1,ASSSGTGKNIQY
-,TRBV27,TRBJ2-1,-,ASSLVASSYNEQF
-,TRBV4-2,TRBJ1-3,TRBD1,ASSRTGAGNTIY
once,TRBV9,TRBJ1-1,-,ASSVRENTEAF
-,TRBV6-5,TRBJ2-7,-,ASSYSGVDRY
-,TRBV28,TRBJ1-1,-,ASRTGGGIGTEAF
-,TRBV5-4,TRBJ1-1,TRBD1,ASSPPRGPAGMNTEAF
-,TRBV5-6,TRBJ1-5,-,ASSLRQGFNQPQH
-,TRBV23-1,TRBJ2-7,-,ASSQTPGARKQY
-,TRBV5-1,TRBJ2-7,-,ASSSTDSSYEQY
-,TRBV28,TRBJ2-7,TRBD2,ASSLFEAGGGTYEQY
-,TRBV18,TRBJ1-1,-,ASSLGAALGTEAF
once,TRBV7-2,TRBJ2-5,TRBD1,ASSLGDRVQETQY
-,TRBV9,TRBJ2-1,-,ASSGNEQF
-,TRBV5-1,TRBJ2-7,TRBD1,ASSLSGQGRRRYEQY
-,TRBV21-1,TRBJ2-6,-,ASSKREQGVKSGANVLT
-,TRBV5-8,TRBJ2-4,TRBD1,ASSFRTGVVNIQY
-,TRBV7-2,TRBJ1-5,TRBD1,ASSPGQASNQPQH
-,TRBV21-1,TRBJ1-1,-,ASSKRVMNTEAF
-,TRBV7-2,TRBJ1-3,-,ASSPQGEGNTIY
-,TRBV19,TRBJ2-7,-,ASSPRAGATYEQY
once,TRBV4-1,TRBJ2-7,-,ASHSEGSYEQY
few,TRBV19,TRBJ1-1,-,ASSIIMNTEAF
few,TRBV6-1,TRBJ1-4,-,ASSEGGVKGEKLF
-,TRBV7-9,TRBJ1-5,-,ASSLGQSVQPQH
few,TRBV29-1,TRBJ1-1,-,SVVQGWTEAF
few,TRBV6-5,TRBJ1-1,-,ASSPSDGARTF
-,TRBV28,TRBJ2-7,TRBD2,ASSPGGDYEQY
-,TRBV27,TRBJ2-7,TRBD1,ASSLGTGGIYEQY
-,TRBV5-4,TRBJ1-4,TRBD1,ASSPLAGGTNEKLF
-,TRBV10-3,TRBJ2-1,-,AISVEPTNEQF
-,TRBV6-6,TRBJ1-5,-,ASRDGGYNQPQH
-,TRBV6-4,TRBJ2-3,TRBD1,ASSEGQGRTDTQY
-,TRBV7-2,TRBJ1-6,-,ASSLDWGAGSPLH
-,TRBV9,TRBJ1-5,-,ASSLKPGDPSNQPQH
-,TRBV10-3,TRBJ2-7,-,AISQTYEQY